This TCR beta chain originates from a study of vaccination and CD4 T cells after COVID-19. Study conclusions and caveats: Reactive clonotype counts went from median roughly 19 after infection to approximately 38 after vaccination, nonsignificantly.

Treatment meaning: roughly ten-day PBMC culture with coronavirus spike peptide pools or control peptides (ViraFEST assay). TCR sequencing followed the expansion of antigen-specific T cells with peptide pools in ViraFEST. This clonotype was found a few times. Antigen: not known. The V and J ends lost 2 bases and 1 base respectively, with 5 bases between them. CDR3 length equals 13 residues. The Oncomine TCR Beta short-read assay was applied to DNA of cultured CD4+ T cells. MiXCR, run by TCRdb on the PCR reads, gives a single entry per CDR3 protein. The sample holds fewer than 16,000 distinct CDR3 sequences; approximately 53% are singletons and the top ten take around a tenth.

Material for sequencing was CD4+ T cells from blood, cultured in vitro. The chain uses TRBV12-3 or TRBV12-4 and TRBJ1-1; D not resolved. The receptor's source is a human donor who had recovered from COVID-19. CDR3 residues: CASSLQTNTEAFF. Here the CDR3 DNA reads TGTGCCAGCAGTTTACAAACGAACACTGAAGCTTTCTTT.